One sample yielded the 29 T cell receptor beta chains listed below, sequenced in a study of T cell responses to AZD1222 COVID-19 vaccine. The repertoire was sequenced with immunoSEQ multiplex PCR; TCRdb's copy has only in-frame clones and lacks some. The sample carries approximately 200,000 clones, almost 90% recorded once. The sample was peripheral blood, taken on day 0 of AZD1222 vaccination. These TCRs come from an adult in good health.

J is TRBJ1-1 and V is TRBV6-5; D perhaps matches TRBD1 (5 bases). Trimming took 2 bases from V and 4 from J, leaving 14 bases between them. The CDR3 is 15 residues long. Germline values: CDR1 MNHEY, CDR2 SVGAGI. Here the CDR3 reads CASSYAGVGSTEAFF. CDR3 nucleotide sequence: TGTGCCAGCAGTTACGCGGGGGTGGGGAGCACTGAAGCTTTCTTT.

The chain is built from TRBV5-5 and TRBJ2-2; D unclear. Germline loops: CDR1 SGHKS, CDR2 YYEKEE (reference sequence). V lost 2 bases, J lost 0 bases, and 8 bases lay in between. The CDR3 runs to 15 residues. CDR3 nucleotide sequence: TGTGCCAGCAGCTTCCGGACCGCGAACACCGGGGAGCTGTTTTTT. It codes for CASSFRTANTGELFF.

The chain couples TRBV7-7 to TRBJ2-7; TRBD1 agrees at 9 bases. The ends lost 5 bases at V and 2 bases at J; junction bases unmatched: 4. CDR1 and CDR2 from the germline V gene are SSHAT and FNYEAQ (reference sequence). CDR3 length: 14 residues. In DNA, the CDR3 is TGTGCCAGCAGCGCCACAGGGGGCCCCTACGAGCAGTACTTC. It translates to CASSATGGPYEQYF.

The CDR3 here is CASSFGQGTGYTF. The CDR3 DNA is TGTGCCAGCAGTTTCGGACAGGGCACGGGCTACACCTTC. The rearrangement uses TRBV5-6 and TRBJ1-2; 8 nucleotides agree with TRBD1. The CDR3 is 13 residues long. CDR1 SGHDT and CDR2 YYEEEE come from the germline V gene. The junction had 8 bases not matched to a gene; V was cut back by 5 bases and J by 8 bases.

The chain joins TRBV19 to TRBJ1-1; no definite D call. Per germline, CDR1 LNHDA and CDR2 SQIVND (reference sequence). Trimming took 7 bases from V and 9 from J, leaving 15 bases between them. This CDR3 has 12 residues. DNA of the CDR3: TGTGCCAGTACGGTTCTGGGTTCCCAAGCTTTCTTT. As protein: CASTVLGSQAFF.

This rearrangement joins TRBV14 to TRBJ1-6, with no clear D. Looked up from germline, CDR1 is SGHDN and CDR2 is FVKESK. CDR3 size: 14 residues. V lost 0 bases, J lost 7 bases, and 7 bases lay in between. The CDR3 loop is CASSQDRGNSPLHF. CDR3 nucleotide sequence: TGTGCCAGCAGCCAAGACCGGGGAAATTCACCCCTCCACTTT.

This chain's CDR3 is CAWSVPGTSPSPYEQYF. The CDR3 nucleotides read TGTGCCTGGAGTGTACCAGGGACTTCCCCAAGCCCCTACGAGCAGTACTTC. The J gene is TRBJ2-7, the V gene TRBV30; D is possibly TRBD2 (6 bases). The V and J ends lost 0 bases and 2 bases respectively, with 20 bases between them. This CDR3 comprises 17 residues. The V gene's germline CDR1 is GTSNPN and CDR2 SVGIG (reference sequence).

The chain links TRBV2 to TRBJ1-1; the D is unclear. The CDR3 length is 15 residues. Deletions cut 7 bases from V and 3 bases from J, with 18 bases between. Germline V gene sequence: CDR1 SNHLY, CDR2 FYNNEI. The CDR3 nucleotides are TGTGCCAGCACCTTGCGGGGAATTGGGCACACTGAAGCTTTCTTT. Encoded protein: CASTLRGIGHTEAFF.

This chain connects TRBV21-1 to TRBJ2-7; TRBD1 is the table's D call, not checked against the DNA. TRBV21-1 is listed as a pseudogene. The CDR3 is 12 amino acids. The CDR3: CASNPTGGEQYF. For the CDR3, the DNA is TGTGCCAGCAACCCGACAGGGGGTGAGCAGTACTTC.

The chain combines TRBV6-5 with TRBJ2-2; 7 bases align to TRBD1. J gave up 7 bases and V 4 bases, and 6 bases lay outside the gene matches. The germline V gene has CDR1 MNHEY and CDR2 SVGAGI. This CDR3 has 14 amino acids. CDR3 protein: CASSSQGRDGELFF. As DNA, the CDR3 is TGTGCCAGCAGTTCACAGGGGCGTGACGGGGAGCTGTTTTTT.

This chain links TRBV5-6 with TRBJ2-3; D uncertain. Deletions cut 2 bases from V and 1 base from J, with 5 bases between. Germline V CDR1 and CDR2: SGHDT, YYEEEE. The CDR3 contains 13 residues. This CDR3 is CASSLRGTDTQYF. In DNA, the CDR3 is TGTGCCAGCAGCTTAAGGGGCACAGATACGCAGTATTTT.

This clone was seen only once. The CDR3 DNA reads TGCGCCAGCAGCCTCCACCGGGACACTAATGAAAAACTGTTTTTT. Translation gives CASSLHRDTNEKLFF. This chain joins TRBV4-1 and TRBJ1-4; TRBD1 might be the D (5 bases). CDR3 length: 15 amino acids. Germline lookup yields CDR1 MGHRA and CDR2 YSYEKL. The V gene lost 4 bases and the J gene lost 2 bases, with 11 bases spanning the gap.

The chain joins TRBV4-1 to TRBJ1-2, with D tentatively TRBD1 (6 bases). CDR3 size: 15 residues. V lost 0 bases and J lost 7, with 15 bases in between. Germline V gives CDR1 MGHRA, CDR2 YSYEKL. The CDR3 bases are TGCGCCAGCAGCCAAGATCGGGGGGCGTTGGGTGGCTACACCTTC. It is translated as CASSQDRGALGGYTF.

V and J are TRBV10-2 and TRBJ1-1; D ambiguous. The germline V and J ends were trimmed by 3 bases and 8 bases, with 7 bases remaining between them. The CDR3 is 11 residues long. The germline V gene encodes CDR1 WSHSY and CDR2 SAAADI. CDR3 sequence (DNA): TGCGCCAGCAGTGATAGAATAGAAGCTTTCTTT. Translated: CASSDRIEAFF.

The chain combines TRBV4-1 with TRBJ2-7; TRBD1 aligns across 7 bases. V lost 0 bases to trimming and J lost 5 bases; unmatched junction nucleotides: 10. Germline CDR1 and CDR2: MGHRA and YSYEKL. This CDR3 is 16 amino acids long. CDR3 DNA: TGCGCCAGCAGCCAAGATCCGACAGGGTGGGAAAACGAGCAGTACTTC. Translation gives CASSQDPTGWENEQYF.

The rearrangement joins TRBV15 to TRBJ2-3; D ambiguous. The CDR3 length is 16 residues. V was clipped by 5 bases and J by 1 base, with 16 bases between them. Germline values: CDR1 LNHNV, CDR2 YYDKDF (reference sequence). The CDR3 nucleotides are TGTGCCACCAGCCGGTTTTTGTGGGCAGGCACAGATACGCAGTATTTT. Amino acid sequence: CATSRFLWAGTDTQYF.

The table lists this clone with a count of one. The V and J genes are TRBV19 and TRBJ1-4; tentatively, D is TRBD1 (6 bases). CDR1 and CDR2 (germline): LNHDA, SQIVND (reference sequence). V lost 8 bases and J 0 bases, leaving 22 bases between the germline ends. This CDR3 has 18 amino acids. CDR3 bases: TGTGCCAGTGCGGGCGGGGGGGCCCCATTTGCAACTAATGAAAAACTGTTTTTT. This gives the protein CASAGGGAPFATNEKLFF.

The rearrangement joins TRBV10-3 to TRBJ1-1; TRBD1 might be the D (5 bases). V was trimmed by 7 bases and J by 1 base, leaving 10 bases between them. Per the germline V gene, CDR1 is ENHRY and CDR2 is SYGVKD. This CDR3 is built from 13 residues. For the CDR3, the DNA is TGTGCCATCAAGATAGGGACGAACACTGAAGCTTTCTTT. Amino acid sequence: CAIKIGTNTEAFF.

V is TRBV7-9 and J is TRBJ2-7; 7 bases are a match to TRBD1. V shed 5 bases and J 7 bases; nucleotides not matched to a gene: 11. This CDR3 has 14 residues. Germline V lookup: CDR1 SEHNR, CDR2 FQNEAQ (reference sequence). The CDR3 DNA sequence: TGTGCCAGCAGCCCCTGGGACAGTTCCCCTGAGCAGTACTTC. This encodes CASSPWDSSPEQYF.

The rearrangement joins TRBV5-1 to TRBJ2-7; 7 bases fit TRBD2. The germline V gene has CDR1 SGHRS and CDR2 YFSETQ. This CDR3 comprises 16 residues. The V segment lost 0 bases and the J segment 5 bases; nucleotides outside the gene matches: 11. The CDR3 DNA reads TGCGCCAGCAGCTTGGCGGCGGGGGTAGGTCTCAACGAGCAGTACTTC. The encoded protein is CASSLAAGVGLNEQYF.

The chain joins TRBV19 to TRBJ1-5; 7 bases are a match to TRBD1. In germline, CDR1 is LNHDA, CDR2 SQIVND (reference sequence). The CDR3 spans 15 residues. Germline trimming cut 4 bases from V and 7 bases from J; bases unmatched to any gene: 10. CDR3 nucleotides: TGTGCCAGTAGTACAACAGGGGCTGGAGGGCAGCCCCAGCATTTT. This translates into CASSTTGAGGQPQHF.

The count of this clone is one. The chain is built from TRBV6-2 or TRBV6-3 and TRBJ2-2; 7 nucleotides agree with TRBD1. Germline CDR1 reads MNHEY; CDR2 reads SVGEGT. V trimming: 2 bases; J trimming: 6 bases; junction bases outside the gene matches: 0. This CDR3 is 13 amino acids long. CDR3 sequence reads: CASSYDRAGELFF. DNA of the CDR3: TGTGCCAGCAGTTACGACAGGGCCGGGGAGCTGTTTTTT.

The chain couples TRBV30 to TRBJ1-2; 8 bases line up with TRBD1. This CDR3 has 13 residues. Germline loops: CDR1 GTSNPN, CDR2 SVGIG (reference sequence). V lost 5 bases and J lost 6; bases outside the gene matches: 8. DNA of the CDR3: TGTGCCTGGGCCCCGGACAGGGAGGATGGCTACACCTTC. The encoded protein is CAWAPDREDGYTF.

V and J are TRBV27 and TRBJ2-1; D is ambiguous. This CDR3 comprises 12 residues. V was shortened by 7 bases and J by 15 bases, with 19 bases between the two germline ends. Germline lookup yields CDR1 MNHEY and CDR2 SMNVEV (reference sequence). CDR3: CASNQNRKQWFF. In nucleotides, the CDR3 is TGTGCCAGCAACCAAAACCGGAAACAGTGGTTCTTC.

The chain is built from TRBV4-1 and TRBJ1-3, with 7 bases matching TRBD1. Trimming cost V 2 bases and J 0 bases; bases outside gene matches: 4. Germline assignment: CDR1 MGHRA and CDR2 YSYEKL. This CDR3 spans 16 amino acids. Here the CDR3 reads CASSQSTGDSGNTIYF. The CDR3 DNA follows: TGCGCCAGCAGCCAAAGCACAGGGGACTCTGGAAACACCATATATTTT.

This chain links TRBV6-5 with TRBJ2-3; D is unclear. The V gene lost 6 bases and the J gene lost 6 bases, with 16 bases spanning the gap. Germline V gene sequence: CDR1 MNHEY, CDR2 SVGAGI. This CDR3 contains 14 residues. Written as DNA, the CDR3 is TGTGCCAGCAGCTCAGGCGCCGAAGGGGATACGCAGTATTTT. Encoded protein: CASSSGAEGDTQYF.

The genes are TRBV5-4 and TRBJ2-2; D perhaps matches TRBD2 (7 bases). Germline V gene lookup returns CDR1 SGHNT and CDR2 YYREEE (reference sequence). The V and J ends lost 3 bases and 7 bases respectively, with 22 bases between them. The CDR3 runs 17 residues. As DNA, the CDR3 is TGTGCCAGCAGCTGGCCGCGAGGCGGGGGCAAAAGCGGGGAGCTGTTTTTT. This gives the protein CASSWPRGGGKSGELFF.

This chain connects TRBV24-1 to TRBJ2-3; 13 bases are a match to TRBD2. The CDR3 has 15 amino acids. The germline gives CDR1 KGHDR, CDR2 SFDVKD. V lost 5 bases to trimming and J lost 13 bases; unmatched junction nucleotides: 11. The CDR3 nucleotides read TGTGCCACCAGTGCCAATGGACTAGCGGGGGATATCAAGTATTTT. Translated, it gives CATSANGLAGDIKYF.

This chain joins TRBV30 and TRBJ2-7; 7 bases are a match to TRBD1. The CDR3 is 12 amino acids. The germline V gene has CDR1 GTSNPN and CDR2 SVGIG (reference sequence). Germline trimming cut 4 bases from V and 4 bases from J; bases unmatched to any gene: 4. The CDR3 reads CAWNTRGYEQYF. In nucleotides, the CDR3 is TGTGCCTGGAACACCAGGGGGTACGAGCAGTACTTC. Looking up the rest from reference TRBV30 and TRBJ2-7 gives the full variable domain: SQTIHQWPATLVQPVGSPLSLECTVEGTSNPNLYWYRQAAGRGLQLLFYSVGIGQISSEVPQNLSASRPQDRQFILSSKKLLLSDSGFYLCAWNTRGYEQYFGPGTRLTVT.